This T cell receptor beta chain was found in a study of T cell responses to AZD1222 COVID-19 vaccine. Study findings and constraints: Donors were largely white British and mainly female; clonal diversity was possibly underestimated.

On this clone itself: Its antigen remains unknown.

The CDR3 has 17 amino acids. V was trimmed by 5 bases and J by 2 bases, leaving 21 bases between them. Germline V CDR1 and CDR2: SQVTM, ANQGSEA. Using immunoSEQ multiplex PCR, the repertoire was profiled, and TCRdb retains in-frame clones only, with some absent. Seen here are 140,000 to 150,000 clones, about 90% observed once, and the top ten hold around 5.5%. The TCR originated in an adult in good health. The V gene is TRBV29-1, the J gene TRBJ2-2, with D perhaps TRBD1 (6 bases). The specimen was peripheral blood, collected on day 0 of AZD1222 vaccination. CDR3 sequence: CSVYFTRTVLNTGELFF. CDR3 coding DNA: TGCAGCGTTTACTTCACACGGACAGTTTTAAACACCGGGGAGCTGTTTTTT.